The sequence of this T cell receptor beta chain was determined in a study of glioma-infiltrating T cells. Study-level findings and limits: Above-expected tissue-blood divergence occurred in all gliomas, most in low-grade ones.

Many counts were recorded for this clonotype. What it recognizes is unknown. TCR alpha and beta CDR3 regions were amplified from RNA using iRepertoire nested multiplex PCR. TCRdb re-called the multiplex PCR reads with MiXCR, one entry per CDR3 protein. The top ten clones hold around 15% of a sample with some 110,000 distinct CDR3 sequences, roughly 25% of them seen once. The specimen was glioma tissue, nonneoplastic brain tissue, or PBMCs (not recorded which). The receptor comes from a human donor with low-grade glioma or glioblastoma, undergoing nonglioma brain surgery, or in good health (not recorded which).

The CDR3 reads CASAQGDTQYF. CDR3 bases: TGTGCCAGCGCACAGGGGGATACGCAGTATTTT. The J gene is TRBJ2-3, the V gene TRBV14; 7 bases map to TRBD1. The V segment lost 8 bases and the J segment 6 bases; nucleotides outside the gene matches: 2. The length of the CDR3 is 11 residues. Germline CDR1 reads SGHDN; CDR2 reads FVKESK.